In its sample, the clone carrying this TCR beta chain was seen many times. This sample was taken from a study of identical twins. Via MiXCR, TCRdb re-called the 5' RACE reads, giving one row per CDR3 protein. This table holds fewer than 350,000 distinct CDR3 sequences, approximately 8% found once. This CDR3 comprises 15 residues. CDR1 and CDR2 from the germline V gene are MGHRA and YSYEKL. Trimming stripped 1 base from V and 0 bases from J, with 7 bases between. This sample also belongs to another study, concerning yellow fever vaccine responses in identical twins.

Sequenced sample: memory (CD45RO+) T cells sorted from blood. This rearrangement joins TRBV4-1 to TRBJ1-3; D gene unclear. The source is a woman aged 18-30 years in good health. CDR3: CASSQGRDSGNTIYF. CDR3 nucleotides: TGCGCCAGCAGCCAAGGGCGCGACTCTGGAAACACCATATATTTT.